Listed below are T cell receptor beta chains from one sample, sequenced in a study of blood T cell repertoires in COVID-19. Assay: immunoSEQ multiplex PCR; the TCRdb copy retains only in-frame clones and omits some. In the table there are 150,000 to 200,000 clones, around 82% of which are singletons. What was sequenced was PBMCs or T cells enriched from blood (not recorded which). These TCRs come from a woman aged 60-75 years with acute COVID-19. CDR3s include the opening cysteine and the closing phenylalanine or tryptophan. A D gene is named only where the DNA matches it firmly. Expanded clones are given a class, and other clones once, few, many or no size at all.

D	V	size	J	CDR3	DNA
NA	TRBV12-5	NA	TRBJ2-1	CASAPGSYNEQFF	TGTGCTAGTGCGCCCGGCTCCTACAATGAGCAGTTCTTC
TRBD2	TRBV2	NA	TRBJ2-2	CASSGGLAGYTGELFF	TGTGCCAGCAGTGGGGGTCTAGCGGGGTACACCGGGGAGCTGTTTTTT
TRBD2	TRBV7-2	NA	TRBJ2-5	CASSQRTSGGEETQYF	TGTGCCAGCAGCCAAAGGACTAGCGGGGGGGAAGAGACCCAGTACTTC
NA	TRBV6-2/TRBV6-3	NA	TRBJ1-5	CASSLLGGPQHF	TGTGCCAGCAGTCTTTTGGGGGGGCCCCAGCATTTT
NA	TRBV7-2	NA	TRBJ2-4	CASSLGAGNKNIQYF	TGTGCCAGCAGCTTAGGGGCAGGGAACAAAAACATTCAGTACTTC
TRBD1	TRBV4-3	NA	TRBJ1-6	CASSQDVQGRNSPLHF	TGCGCCAGCAGCCAAGATGTACAGGGGCGAAATTCACCCCTCCACTTT
TRBD1	TRBV19	NA	TRBJ1-5	CASSWDRGNQPQHF	TGTGCCAGTAGTTGGGACAGGGGAAATCAGCCCCAGCATTTT
NA	TRBV23-1	NA	TRBJ1-5	CASSQSVRDSDQPQHF	TGCGCCAGCAGTCAATCAGTCAGGGATTCGGACCAGCCCCAGCATTTT
TRBD2	TRBV4-2	once	TRBJ2-5	CASSRRGTSGEGWETQYF	TGTGCCAGCAGCCGCCGAGGGACTAGCGGGGAGGGGTGGGAGACCCAGTACTTC
NA	TRBV6-5	NA	TRBJ1-2	CASSYSQVHTF	TGTGCCAGCAGTTACAGTCAGGTGCACACCTTC
TRBD1	TRBV29-1	NA	TRBJ1-2	CSVQRDRGLYGYTF	TGCAGCGTTCAAAGGGACAGGGGGCTTTATGGCTACACCTTC
NA	TRBV28	NA	TRBJ2-1	CASSLQGSGLYNEQFF	TGTGCCAGCAGTTTACAGGGTTCAGGGCTCTACAATGAGCAGTTCTTC
TRBD1	TRBV6-5	NA	TRBJ2-3	CASTGQGLLNTQYF	TGTGCCAGTACCGGACAGGGACTCTTGAATACGCAGTATTTT
NA	TRBV7-9	NA	TRBJ1-1	CASSLRGLVNTEAFF	TGTGCCAGCAGCTTACGGGGACTGGTGAACACTGAAGCTTTCTTT
NA	TRBV10-3	NA	TRBJ1-2	CAISEDAGHYGYTF	TGTGCCATCAGTGAGGATGCAGGGCACTATGGCTACACCTTC
NA	TRBV11-3	NA	TRBJ2-1	CASSSRQGGSYNEQFF	TGTGCCAGCAGCTCACGTCAGGGAGGCTCCTACAATGAGCAGTTCTTC
TRBD1	TRBV19	NA	TRBJ2-1	CASSKGQGTVNEQFF	TGTGCCAGTAGTAAGGGACAGGGGACTGTCAATGAGCAGTTCTTC
TRBD2	TRBV6-2/TRBV6-3	NA	TRBJ2-1	CASSLGEGLVYNEQFF	TGTGCCAGCAGCCTCGGAGAGGGACTAGTTTACAATGAGCAGTTCTTC
TRBD1	TRBV15	few	TRBJ1-5	CATSRPPQGPGVAQHF	TGTGCCACCAGCAGACCACCACAGGGGCCGGGGGTAGCCCAGCATTTT
TRBD2	TRBV7-7	NA	TRBJ2-1	CASSLLGTSVDNEQFF	TGTGCCAGCAGCCTCCTGGGGACTAGCGTAGACAATGAGCAGTTCTTC
NA	TRBV9	NA	TRBJ1-2	CASSVGTVNYGYTF	TGTGCCAGCAGCGTAGGTACAGTAAACTATGGCTACACCTTC
NA	TRBV4-2	NA	TRBJ1-5	CASSQGDIASNQPQHF	TGTGCCAGCAGCCAAGGAGACATCGCCTCCAATCAGCCCCAGCATTTT
NA	TRBV3-1/TRBV3-2	once	TRBJ2-6	CASSQEVGATGANVLTF	TGTGCCAGCAGCCAAGAGGTTGGGGCTACGGGGGCCAACGTCCTGACTTTC
NA	TRBV4-2	NA	TRBJ1-3	CASSQKQGNTIYF	TGTGCCAGCAGCCAGAAACAGGGAAACACCATATATTTT
TRBD2	TRBV5-1	few	TRBJ2-1	CASSLVISVSGAYNEQFF	TGCGCCAGCAGCTTGGTAATTTCGGTTAGCGGGGCCTACAATGAGCAGTTCTTC
NA	TRBV6-5	few	TRBJ1-2	CASSPWGDHRYGYTF	TGTGCCAGCAGCCCCTGGGGGGACCATAGGTATGGCTACACCTTC
NA	TRBV5-4	NA	TRBJ1-6	CASSQNYNSPLHF	TGTGCCAGCAGCCAGAACTATAATTCACCCCTCCACTTT
NA	TRBV9	NA	TRBJ2-1	CASSADFYNEQFF	TGTGCCAGCAGCGCGGACTTCTACAATGAGCAGTTCTTC
TRBD1	TRBV19	once	TRBJ1-6	CASTPGTENSPLHF	TGTGCCAGTACCCCCGGGACAGAGAATTCACCCCTCCACTTT
NA	TRBV30	NA	TRBJ2-7	CASLTQNSYEQYF	TGTGCCTCTCTGACACAAAACTCCTACGAGCAGTACTTC
NA	TRBV5-1	NA	TRBJ2-1	CASTPGTGNYNEQFF	TGCGCCAGCACGCCTGGGACTGGAAACTACAATGAGCAGTTCTTC
TRBD1	TRBV10-3	NA	TRBJ2-7	CAISDEGADRFLFLRQYF	TGTGCCATCAGTGATGAGGGGGCCGACAGATTTTTATTCTTAAGGCAGTACTTC
TRBD1	TRBV4-1	NA	TRBJ2-3	CASSRSGQGTDTQYF	TGCGCCAGCAGCCGATCGGGACAGGGCACAGATACGCAGTATTTT
NA	TRBV5-1	NA	TRBJ2-7	CASRPDPSSYEQYF	TGCGCCAGCAGGCCCGATCCCAGCTCCTACGAGCAGTACTTC
TRBD2	TRBV13	NA	TRBJ2-5	CASSLEWTSEETQYF	TGTGCCAGCAGCTTAGAGTGGACTAGCGAAGAGACCCAGTACTTC
NA	TRBV11-2	NA	TRBJ2-1	CASSTFRRGRGNEQFF	TGTGCCAGCAGCACATTCCGGCGGGGCAGGGGGAATGAGCAGTTCTTC
NA	TRBV30	NA	TRBJ1-4	CAWSLRSGKLFF	TGTGCCTGGAGCCTACGATCGGGAAAACTGTTTTTT
NA	TRBV10-3	few	TRBJ2-2	CAISEFEREGELFF	TGTGCCATCAGTGAATTCGAAAGGGAGGGGGAGCTGTTTTTT
NA	TRBV5-1	NA	TRBJ1-6	CASSLDGHSGTNSPLHF	TGCGCCAGCAGCTTGGATGGACATTCTGGTACCAATTCACCCCTCCACTTT
TRBD2	TRBV27	once	TRBJ2-3	CASSISRLASTDTQYF	TGTGCCAGCAGTATATCCAGACTAGCGAGCACAGATACGCAGTATTTT
TRBD1	TRBV19	once	TRBJ2-7	CASSILQGGYEQYF	TGTGCCAGTAGTATATTACAGGGGGGCTACGAGCAGTACTTC
NA	TRBV10-3	NA	TRBJ1-5	CAISHTDSNQPQHF	TGTGCCATCAGCCATACAGATAGCAATCAGCCCCAGCATTTT
TRBD1	TRBV7-8	NA	TRBJ1-2	CASRERQGAWGYTF	TGTGCCAGCAGGGAACGACAGGGGGCTTGGGGCTACACCTTC
NA	TRBV4-1	once	TRBJ1-1	CASSQVTGTEYEAFF	TGCGCCAGCAGCCAAGTCACAGGGACGGAATACGAAGCTTTCTTT
TRBD2	TRBV13	NA	TRBJ2-3	CASSPGTSGRDTQYF	TGTGCCAGCAGCCCCGGGACTAGCGGGCGTGATACGCAGTATTTT
NA	TRBV30	few	TRBJ1-2	CAWGREIYGYTF	TGTGCCTGGGGGCGGGAAATCTATGGCTACACCTTC
NA	TRBV19	NA	TRBJ1-5	CASSQDRPNQPQHF	TGTGCCAGTAGCCAAGACAGGCCCAATCAGCCCCAGCATTTT
NA	TRBV6-2/TRBV6-3	NA	TRBJ1-4	CASNPNRQRPNEKLFF	TGTGCCAGCAACCCGAATCGACAGAGACCAAATGAAAAACTGTTTTTT
TRBD1	TRBV3-1/TRBV3-2	NA	TRBJ2-3	CASSPGQRTDTQYF	TGTGCCAGCAGCCCGGGACAGCGCACAGATACGCAGTATTTT
TRBD2	TRBV28	NA	TRBJ2-7	CASMPPSGRAPYEQYF	TGTGCCAGCATGCCCCCTAGCGGGAGGGCCCCCTACGAGCAGTACTTC
TRBD2	TRBV29-1	NA	TRBJ2-3	CSVGRGGIGVDTQYF	TGCAGCGTCGGGAGGGGCGGGATAGGGGTTGATACGCAGTATTTT